This entry lists 13 T cell receptor beta chains sequenced from one sample in a study of shared clonotypes between healthy human individuals. CD8 cells regarded as naive lacked CD45RO, were positively chosen for CCR7, and omitted terminally differentiated effector memory CD45RA+ cells. TCRdb's table, derived via immunoSEQ multiplex PCR, lists solely in-frame clones and lacks some. Of about 2.1 million clones listed, about 93% are singletons. The sequencing input was naive CD8+ T cells from PBMCs. Receptor source: a man between 18 and 29 years old in good health. Some clones in this sample may be carry-over from other donors' samples.

On this clone: In the same sample, other DNA sequences code for this CDR3. The genes are TRBV11-2 and TRBJ2-1; tentative D call: TRBD1 (7 bases). The CDR3 loop spans 15 amino acids. Trimming shortened V by 4 bases and J by 3 bases, and 13 bases separated the two germline ends. Germline V gene lookup returns CDR1 SGHAT and CDR2 FQNNGV. CDR3 in DNA: TGTGCCAGCAGCTCCCGACAGGGAGGCTACAATGAGCAGTTCTTC. Translated: CASSSRQGGYNEQFF.

This chain links TRBV7-9 with TRBJ2-1, with 12 bases identical to TRBD2. Trimming at V came to 5 bases and at J to 3 bases, leaving 8 bases not matched to a gene. The CDR3 spans 17 residues. Germline CDR1 and CDR2: SEHNR and FQNEAQ (reference sequence). CDR3 protein: CASSETSGRSNYNEQFF. In DNA form, the CDR3 reads TGTGCCAGCAGCGAGACTAGCGGGAGATCCAACTACAATGAGCAGTTCTTC.

The rearrangement joins TRBV7-9 to TRBJ2-5; 8 nucleotides line up with TRBD1. Germline CDR1 and CDR2: SEHNR and FQNEAQ (reference sequence). This CDR3 is built from 14 residues. The V segment lost 3 bases and the J segment 5 bases; nucleotides outside the gene matches: 5. The CDR3 loop reads CASSLLQGEETQYF. Written as DNA, the CDR3 is TGTGCCAGCAGCTTGCTACAGGGGGAGGAGACCCAGTACTTC. Combining the CDR3 with reference TRBV7-9 and TRBJ2-5 gives the whole variable domain DTGVSQNPRHKITKRGQNVTFRCDPISEHNRLYWYRQTLGQGPEFLTYFQNEAQLEKSRLLSDRFSAERPKGSFSTLEIQRTEQGDSAMYLCASSLLQGEETQYFGPGTRLLVL.

To note about this clone: A much larger clone is a single base away; this may be a read error. Other DNA sequences in this specimen translate into the identical CDR3. V is TRBV27 and J is TRBJ2-5, with TRBD2 matching over 7 bases. The CDR3 is 11 residues long. Germline V gene data show CDR1 as MNHEY and CDR2 as SMNVEV (reference sequence). The ends lost 6 bases at V and 5 bases at J; junction bases unmatched: 0. This CDR3 is CASRGGETQYF. The CDR3 region has the DNA TGTGCCAGCAGGGGGGGGGAGACCCAGTACTTC.

The chain recombines TRBV27 with TRBJ2-1; no clear D gene. Germline V gene sequence: CDR1 MNHEY, CDR2 SMNVEV (reference sequence). The CDR3 loop spans 12 amino acids. Between the trimmed V and J ends, which lost 5 bases and 9 bases, there was a span of 11 bases. The CDR3 sequence is CASSPSYGEQFF. For the CDR3, the DNA is TGTGCCAGCAGTCCTTCTTATGGTGAGCAGTTCTTC.

The gene calls are TRBV7-2 and TRBJ1-2, with a possible D match to TRBD1 (5 bases). The germline gives CDR1 SGHTA, CDR2 FQGNSA. The CDR3 extends over 15 amino acids. Trimming cost V 4 bases and J 3 bases, with 15 bases left between them. The CDR3 spells CASSSDSPGYYGYTF. The CDR3 nucleotides are TGTGCCAGCAGCTCAGACAGCCCCGGGTACTATGGCTACACCTTC.

The table lists this clone with a count of one. The chain recombines TRBV28 with TRBJ2-7; 8 bases fit TRBD2. Trimming removed 6 bases from V and 1 base from J; junction bases left unmatched: 5. Germline V lookup: CDR1 MDHEN, CDR2 SYDVKM. CDR3 length equals 14 residues. The CDR3: CASRQAGESYEQYF. CDR3 DNA: TGTGCCAGCAGACAAGCGGGAGAGTCCTACGAGCAGTACTTC.

Details on this clone: The same CDR3 can be traced to other DNA sequences in this sample. The rearrangement links TRBV28 to TRBJ2-1; a weak D match, TRBD2 (5 bases). There are 13 residues in the CDR3. Trimming pared 4 bases from V and 4 bases from J, leaving 8 bases between. CDR1 and CDR2 (germline): MDHEN, SYDVKM. Here the CDR3 DNA reads TGTGCCAGCAGTTCCGGACTTTACAATGAGCAGTTCTTC. Translation gives CASSSGLYNEQFF.

Remarks on this clone: Distinct nucleotide sequences in the sample also encode this CDR3. The V call is TRBV9, the J call TRBJ2-2, with 7 bases aligning to TRBD1. CDR1 is SGDLS and CDR2 is YYNGEE in the germline V gene. The CDR3 spans 16 residues. Unmatched junction bases numbered 6, after V lost 4 bases and J lost 0 bases. This chain's CDR3 is CASSTRQGTNTGELFF. The CDR3 nucleotides read TGTGCCAGCAGCACCAGACAGGGCACGAACACCGGGGAGCTGTTTTTT.

This clone is a singleton in its sample. For the CDR3, the DNA is TGCGCCAGCAGTGACCGTAGGACCCCTGCGGACGCTGAAGCTTTCTTT. This codes for CASSDRRTPADAEAFF. V usage is TRBV10-1 and J usage is TRBJ1-1; D not resolved. Trimming cost V 3 bases and J 6 bases, with 20 bases left between them. Germline V gene sequence: CDR1 WNHNN, CDR2 SYGVQD (reference sequence). The CDR3 is made up of 16 amino acids.

This clone has just one count. The J gene is TRBJ2-3, the V gene TRBV7-9; possible D gene TRBD2, 5 bases. The V gene's germline CDR1 is SEHNR and CDR2 FQNEAQ (reference sequence). This CDR3 has 14 residues. Trimming pared 1 base from V and 2 bases from J, leaving 7 bases between. CDR3 DNA sequence: TGTGCCAGCAGCTTAGACGGGAACACAGATACGCAGTATTTT. Translating gives CASSLDGNTDTQYF.

The chain couples TRBV19 to TRBJ1-4, with a tentative D call TRBD1 (5 bases). Germline V lookup: CDR1 LNHDA, CDR2 SQIVND (reference sequence). This CDR3 spans 15 amino acids. Trimming removed 4 bases from V and 7 bases from J, with 16 bases in between. CDR3 residues: CASSTDSRLAEKLFF. CDR3 nucleotide sequence: TGTGCCAGTAGTACAGACAGCCGCCTCGCTGAAAAACTGTTTTTT.

The rearrangement joins TRBV4-2 to TRBJ1-3, with a possible D match to TRBD1 (5 bases). Germline CDR1 is LGHNA and CDR2 is YNFKEQ. The V and J ends lost 1 base and 0 bases respectively, with 16 bases between them. The CDR3 covers 18 residues. As DNA, the CDR3 is TGTGCCAGCAGCCAAGGGCTTTGGTCTGACAGCTCTGGAAACACCATATATTTT. Translation gives CASSQGLWSDSSGNTIYF.